This TCR beta chain was found in a study of blood T cell repertoires in COVID-19. Study as a whole: PBMCs, B-cell-depleted T cells, or T cells were the source of the cDNA or gDNA that made up the material.

Sequenced by immunoSEQ multiplex PCR; TCRdb stores in-frame clones only, minus some. Of fewer than 200,000 clones listed, roughly 89% were seen once; the top ten hold 1.6%. This CDR3 contains 12 residues. The germline V gene encodes CDR1 SGHNT and CDR2 YENEEA. The V end was cut by 1 base, the J end by 10 bases, with 10 bases between. Sequenced input: peripheral blood. The rearrangement joins TRBV11-3 to TRBJ1-1; the D is unclear. The clonotype comes from a woman aged 45-65 years with acute or convalescent COVID-19. This CDR3 is CASSLGALVAFF. The CDR3 DNA reads TGTGCCAGCAGCTTAGGCGCTCTAGTAGCTTTCTTT.